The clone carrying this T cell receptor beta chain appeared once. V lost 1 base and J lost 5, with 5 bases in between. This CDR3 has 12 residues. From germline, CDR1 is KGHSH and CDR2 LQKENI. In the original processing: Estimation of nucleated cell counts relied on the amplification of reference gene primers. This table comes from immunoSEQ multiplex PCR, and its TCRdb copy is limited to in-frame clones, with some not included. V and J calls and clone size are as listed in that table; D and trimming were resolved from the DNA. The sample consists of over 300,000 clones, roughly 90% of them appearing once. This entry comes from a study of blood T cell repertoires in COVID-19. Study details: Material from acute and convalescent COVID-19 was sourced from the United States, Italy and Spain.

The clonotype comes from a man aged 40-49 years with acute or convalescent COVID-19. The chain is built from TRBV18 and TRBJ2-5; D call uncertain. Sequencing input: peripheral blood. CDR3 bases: TGTGCCAGCTCACCACTTAGCGAGACCCAGTACTTC. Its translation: CASSPLSETQYF.